This entry features one TCR beta chain sequence. Antigen specificity is unknown. This entry belongs to a study of long-term antiretroviral therapy in people with HIV. Inclusion required at least two post-ART and at least one pre-ART PBMC samples. Broader study findings: It was observed that HIV repertoires exhibited narrower CDR3 length ranges than controls. Transplant-donor-level diversity was not reached after ART, though diversity increased.

CDR3 length: 14 amino acids. Germline loops: CDR1 MNHNY, CDR2 SVGAGI (reference sequence). V lost 6 bases to trimming and J lost 4 bases, with 15 bases between them. Survey-level resolution applied to immunoSEQ assay v3.0. Produced via immunoSEQ multiplex PCR; TCRdb's table is partial and in-frame only. The sample has 14,000 or so clones; 80% to 90% are singletons. This chain uses TRBV6-6 with TRBJ1-2; possible D gene TRBD1, 5 bases. Specimen: unsorted PBMCs, collected 0.4 years after starting antiretroviral therapy. The source of this sequence is a man under 40 with HIV. CDR3 coding DNA: TGTGCCAGCAGCTCTGTGGGGGGGTCCTATGGCTACACCTTC. Its translation is CASSSVGGSYGYTF.